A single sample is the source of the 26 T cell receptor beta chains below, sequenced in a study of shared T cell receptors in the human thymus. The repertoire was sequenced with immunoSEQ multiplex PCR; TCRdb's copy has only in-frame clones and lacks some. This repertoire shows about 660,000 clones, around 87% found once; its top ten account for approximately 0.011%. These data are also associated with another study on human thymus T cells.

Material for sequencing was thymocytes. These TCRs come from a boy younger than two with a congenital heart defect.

The CDR3 is CASSSKGLAGGHEQYF. CDR3 coding DNA: TGTGCCAGCAGTTCCAAAGGACTAGCGGGAGGGCACGAGCAGTACTTC. The rearrangement links TRBV27 to TRBJ2-7; 15 nucleotides align to TRBD2. The germline V gene encodes CDR1 MNHEY and CDR2 SMNVEV (reference sequence). The V gene end was trimmed by 4 bases and the J gene end by 5 bases; junction bases not matched to a gene: 6. CDR3 length equals 16 residues.

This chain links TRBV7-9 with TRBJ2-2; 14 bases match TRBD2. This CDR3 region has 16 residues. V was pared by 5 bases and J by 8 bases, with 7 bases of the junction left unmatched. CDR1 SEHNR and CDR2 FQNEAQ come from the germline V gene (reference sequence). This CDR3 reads CASSPEGLAGVGELFF. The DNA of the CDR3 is TGTGCCAGCAGCCCAGAGGGACTAGCGGGAGTGGGGGAGCTGTTTTTT.

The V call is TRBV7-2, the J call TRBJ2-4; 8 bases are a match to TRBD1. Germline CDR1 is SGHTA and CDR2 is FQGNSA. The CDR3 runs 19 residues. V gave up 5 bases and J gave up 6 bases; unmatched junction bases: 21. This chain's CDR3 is CASSLSLRGRCASRNIQYF. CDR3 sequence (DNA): TGTGCCAGCAGCCTGTCCCTCAGGGGGCGATGTGCCTCAAGAAACATTCAGTACTTC. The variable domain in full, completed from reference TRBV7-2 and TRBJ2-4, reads GAGVSQSPSNKVTEKGKDVELRCDPISGHTALYWYRQSLGQGLEFLIYFQGNSAPDKSGLPSDRFSAERTGGSVSTLTIQRTQQEDSAVYLCASSLSLRGRCASRNIQYFGAGTRLSVL.

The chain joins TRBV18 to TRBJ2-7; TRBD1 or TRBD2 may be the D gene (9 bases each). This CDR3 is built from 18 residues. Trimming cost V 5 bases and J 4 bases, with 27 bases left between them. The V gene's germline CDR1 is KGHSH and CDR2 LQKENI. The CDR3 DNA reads TGTGCCAGCTCAAACAGGGGGCCGATGCTAGCGGGACAATACGAGCAGTACTTC. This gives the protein CASSNRGPMLAGQYEQYF.

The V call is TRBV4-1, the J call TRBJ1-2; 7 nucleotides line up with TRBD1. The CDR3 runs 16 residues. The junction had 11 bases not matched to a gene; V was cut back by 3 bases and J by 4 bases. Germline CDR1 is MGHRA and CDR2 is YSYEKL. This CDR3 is CASSQAIGTDLYGYTF. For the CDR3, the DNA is TGCGCCAGCAGCCAGGCCATTGGGACAGATCTCTATGGCTACACCTTC.

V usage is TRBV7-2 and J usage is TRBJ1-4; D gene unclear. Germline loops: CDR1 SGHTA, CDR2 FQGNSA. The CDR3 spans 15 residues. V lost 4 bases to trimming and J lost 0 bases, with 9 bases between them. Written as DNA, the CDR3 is TGTGCCAGCAGCTCTTCGCCTACAACTAATGAAAAACTGTTTTTT. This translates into CASSSSPTTNEKLFF. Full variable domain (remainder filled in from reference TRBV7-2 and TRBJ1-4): GAGVSQSPSNKVTEKGKDVELRCDPISGHTALYWYRQSLGQGLEFLIYFQGNSAPDKSGLPSDRFSAERTGGSVSTLTIQRTQQEDSAVYLCASSSSPTTNEKLFFGSGTQLSVL.

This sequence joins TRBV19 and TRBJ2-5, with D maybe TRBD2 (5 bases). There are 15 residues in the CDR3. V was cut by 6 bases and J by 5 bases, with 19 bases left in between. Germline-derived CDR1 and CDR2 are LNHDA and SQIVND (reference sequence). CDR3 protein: CASSRRRLGWETQYF. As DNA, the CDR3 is TGTGCCAGTAGCAGGAGGCGGCTAGGTTGGGAGACCCAGTACTTC. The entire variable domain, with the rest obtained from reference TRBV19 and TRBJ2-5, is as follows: DGGITQSPKYLFRKEGQNVTLSCEQNLNHDAMYWYRQDPGQGLRLIYYSQIVNDFQKGDIAEGYSVSREKKESFPLTVTSAQKNPTAFYLCASSRRRLGWETQYFGPGTRLLVL.

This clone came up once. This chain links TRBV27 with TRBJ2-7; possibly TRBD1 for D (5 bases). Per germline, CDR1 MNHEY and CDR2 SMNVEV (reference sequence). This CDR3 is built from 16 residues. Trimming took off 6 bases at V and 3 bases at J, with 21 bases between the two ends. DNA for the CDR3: TGTGCCAGCAGCTTGGTCCAGGGATCTGGGGTCTACGAGCAGTACTTC. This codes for CASSLVQGSGVYEQYF.

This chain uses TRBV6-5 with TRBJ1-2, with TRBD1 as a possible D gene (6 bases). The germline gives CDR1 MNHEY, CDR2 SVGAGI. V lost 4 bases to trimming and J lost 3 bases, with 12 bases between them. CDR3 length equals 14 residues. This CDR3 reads CASSSWTEYYGYTF. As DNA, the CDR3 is TGTGCCAGCAGTTCCTGGACAGAATACTATGGCTACACCTTC.

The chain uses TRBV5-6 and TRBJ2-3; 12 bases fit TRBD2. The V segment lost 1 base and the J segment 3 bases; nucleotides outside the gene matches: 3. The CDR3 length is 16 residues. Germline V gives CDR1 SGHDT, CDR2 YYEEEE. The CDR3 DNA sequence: TGTGCCAGCAGCTTGCGGACTAGCGGGAAAACAGATACGCAGTATTTT. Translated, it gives CASSLRTSGKTDTQYF.

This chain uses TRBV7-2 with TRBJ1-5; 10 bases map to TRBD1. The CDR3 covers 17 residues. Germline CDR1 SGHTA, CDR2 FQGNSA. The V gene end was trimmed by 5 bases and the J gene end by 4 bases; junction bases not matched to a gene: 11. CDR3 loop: CASSTGQGTAQNQPQHF. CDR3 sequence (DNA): TGTGCCAGCAGCACGGGACAGGGGACAGCACAGAATCAGCCCCAGCATTTT.

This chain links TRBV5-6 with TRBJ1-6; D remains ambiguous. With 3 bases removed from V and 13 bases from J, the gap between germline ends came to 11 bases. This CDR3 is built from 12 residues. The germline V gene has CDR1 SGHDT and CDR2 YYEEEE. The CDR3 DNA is TGTGCCAGCAGCTGGGTGGAGGCTCCCCTCCACTTT. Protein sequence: CASSWVEAPLHF.

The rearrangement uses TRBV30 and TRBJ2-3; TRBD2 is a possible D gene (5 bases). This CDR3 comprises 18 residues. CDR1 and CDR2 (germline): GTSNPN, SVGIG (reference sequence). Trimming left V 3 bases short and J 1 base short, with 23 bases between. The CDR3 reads CAWRPPPPKRWGTDTQYF. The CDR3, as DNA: TGTGCCTGGAGGCCGCCCCCCCCTAAGCGGTGGGGCACAGATACGCAGTATTTT.

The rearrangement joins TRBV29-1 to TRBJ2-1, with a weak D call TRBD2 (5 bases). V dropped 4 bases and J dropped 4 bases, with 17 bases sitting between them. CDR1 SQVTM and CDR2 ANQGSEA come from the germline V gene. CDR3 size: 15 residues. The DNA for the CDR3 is TGCAGCGTTGCCCCTGCTAGCCATGGTTACAATGAGCAGTTCTTC. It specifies CSVAPASHGYNEQFF.

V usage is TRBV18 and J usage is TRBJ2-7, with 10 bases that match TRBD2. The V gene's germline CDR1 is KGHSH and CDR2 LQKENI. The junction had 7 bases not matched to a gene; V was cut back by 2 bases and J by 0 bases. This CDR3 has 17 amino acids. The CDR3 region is CASSPLAGGPSSYEQYF. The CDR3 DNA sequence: TGTGCCAGCTCACCATTAGCGGGAGGCCCCAGCTCCTACGAGCAGTACTTC.

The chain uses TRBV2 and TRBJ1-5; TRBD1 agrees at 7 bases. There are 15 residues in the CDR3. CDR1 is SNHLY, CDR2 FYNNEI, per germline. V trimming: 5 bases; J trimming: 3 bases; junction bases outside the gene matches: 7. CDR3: CASSSQGTDNQPQHF. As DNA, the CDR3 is TGTGCCAGCAGTTCCCAGGGGACAGACAATCAGCCCCAGCATTTT.

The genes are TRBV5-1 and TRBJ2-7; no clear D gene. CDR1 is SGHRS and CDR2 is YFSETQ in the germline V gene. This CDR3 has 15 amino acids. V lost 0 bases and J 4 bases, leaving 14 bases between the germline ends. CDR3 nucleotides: TGCGCCAGCAGCTTGGAATACCTAGATCGGTACGAGCAGTACTTC. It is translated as CASSLEYLDRYEQYF.

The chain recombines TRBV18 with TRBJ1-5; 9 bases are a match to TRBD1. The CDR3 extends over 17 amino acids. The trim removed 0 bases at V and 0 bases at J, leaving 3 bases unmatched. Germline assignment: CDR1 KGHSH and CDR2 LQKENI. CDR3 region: CASSPPSGQGSNQPQHF. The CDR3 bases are TGTGCCAGCTCACCACCGTCGGGACAGGGTAGCAATCAGCCCCAGCATTTT.

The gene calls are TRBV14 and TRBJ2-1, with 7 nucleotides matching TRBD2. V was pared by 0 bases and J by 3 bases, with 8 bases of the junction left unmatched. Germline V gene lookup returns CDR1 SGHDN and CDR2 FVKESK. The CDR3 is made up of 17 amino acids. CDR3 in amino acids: CASSQDRLADNYNEQFF. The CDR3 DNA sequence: TGTGCCAGCAGCCAAGATCGGCTAGCGGATAACTACAATGAGCAGTTCTTC.

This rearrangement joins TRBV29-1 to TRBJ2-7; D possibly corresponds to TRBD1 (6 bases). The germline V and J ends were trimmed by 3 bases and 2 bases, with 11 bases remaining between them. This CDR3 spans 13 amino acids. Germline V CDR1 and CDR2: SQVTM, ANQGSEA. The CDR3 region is CSVDGGRPYEQYF. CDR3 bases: TGCAGCGTTGATGGGGGCCGCCCCTACGAGCAGTACTTC.

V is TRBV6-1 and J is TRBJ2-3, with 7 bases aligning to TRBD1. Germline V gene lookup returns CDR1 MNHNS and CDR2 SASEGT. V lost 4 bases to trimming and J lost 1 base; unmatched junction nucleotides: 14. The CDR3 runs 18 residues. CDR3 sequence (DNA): TGTGCCAGCAGTGGGACAGGTCACGACGGACTCGGCACAGATACGCAGTATTTT. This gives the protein CASSGTGHDGLGTDTQYF.

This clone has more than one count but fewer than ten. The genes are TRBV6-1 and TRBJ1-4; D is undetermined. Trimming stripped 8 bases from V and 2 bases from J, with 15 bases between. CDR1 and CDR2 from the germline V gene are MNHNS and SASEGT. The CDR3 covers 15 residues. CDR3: CASCTEGWTNEKLFF. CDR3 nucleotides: TGTGCCAGCTGTACAGAAGGCTGGACTAATGAAAAACTGTTTTTT.

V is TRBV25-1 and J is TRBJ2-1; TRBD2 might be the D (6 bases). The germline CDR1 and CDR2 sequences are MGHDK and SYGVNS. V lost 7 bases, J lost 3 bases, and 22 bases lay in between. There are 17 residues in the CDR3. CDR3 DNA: TGTGCCAGCACCAGATTACCGGGACTGACCTTCTACAATGAGCAGTTCTTC. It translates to CASTRLPGLTFYNEQFF.

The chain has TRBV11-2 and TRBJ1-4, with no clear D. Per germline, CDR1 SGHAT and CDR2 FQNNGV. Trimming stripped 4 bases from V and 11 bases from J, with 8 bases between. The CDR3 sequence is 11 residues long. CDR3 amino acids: CASSSRRKLFF. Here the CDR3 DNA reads TGTGCCAGCAGCTCCAGGAGGAAACTGTTTTTT.

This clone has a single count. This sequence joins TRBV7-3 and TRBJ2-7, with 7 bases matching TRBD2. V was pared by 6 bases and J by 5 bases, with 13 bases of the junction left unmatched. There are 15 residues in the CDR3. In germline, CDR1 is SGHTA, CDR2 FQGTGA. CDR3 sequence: CASRGGDPLRNEQYF. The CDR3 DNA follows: TGTGCCAGCAGGGGAGGGGACCCCCTGCGGAACGAGCAGTACTTC.

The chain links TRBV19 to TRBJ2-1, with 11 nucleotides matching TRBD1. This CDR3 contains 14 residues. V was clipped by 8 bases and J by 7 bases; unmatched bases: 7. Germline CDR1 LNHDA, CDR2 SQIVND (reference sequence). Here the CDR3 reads CASSGTGGPNEQFF. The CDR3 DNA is TGTGCCAGTTCCGGGACAGGGGGTCCTAATGAGCAGTTCTTC.